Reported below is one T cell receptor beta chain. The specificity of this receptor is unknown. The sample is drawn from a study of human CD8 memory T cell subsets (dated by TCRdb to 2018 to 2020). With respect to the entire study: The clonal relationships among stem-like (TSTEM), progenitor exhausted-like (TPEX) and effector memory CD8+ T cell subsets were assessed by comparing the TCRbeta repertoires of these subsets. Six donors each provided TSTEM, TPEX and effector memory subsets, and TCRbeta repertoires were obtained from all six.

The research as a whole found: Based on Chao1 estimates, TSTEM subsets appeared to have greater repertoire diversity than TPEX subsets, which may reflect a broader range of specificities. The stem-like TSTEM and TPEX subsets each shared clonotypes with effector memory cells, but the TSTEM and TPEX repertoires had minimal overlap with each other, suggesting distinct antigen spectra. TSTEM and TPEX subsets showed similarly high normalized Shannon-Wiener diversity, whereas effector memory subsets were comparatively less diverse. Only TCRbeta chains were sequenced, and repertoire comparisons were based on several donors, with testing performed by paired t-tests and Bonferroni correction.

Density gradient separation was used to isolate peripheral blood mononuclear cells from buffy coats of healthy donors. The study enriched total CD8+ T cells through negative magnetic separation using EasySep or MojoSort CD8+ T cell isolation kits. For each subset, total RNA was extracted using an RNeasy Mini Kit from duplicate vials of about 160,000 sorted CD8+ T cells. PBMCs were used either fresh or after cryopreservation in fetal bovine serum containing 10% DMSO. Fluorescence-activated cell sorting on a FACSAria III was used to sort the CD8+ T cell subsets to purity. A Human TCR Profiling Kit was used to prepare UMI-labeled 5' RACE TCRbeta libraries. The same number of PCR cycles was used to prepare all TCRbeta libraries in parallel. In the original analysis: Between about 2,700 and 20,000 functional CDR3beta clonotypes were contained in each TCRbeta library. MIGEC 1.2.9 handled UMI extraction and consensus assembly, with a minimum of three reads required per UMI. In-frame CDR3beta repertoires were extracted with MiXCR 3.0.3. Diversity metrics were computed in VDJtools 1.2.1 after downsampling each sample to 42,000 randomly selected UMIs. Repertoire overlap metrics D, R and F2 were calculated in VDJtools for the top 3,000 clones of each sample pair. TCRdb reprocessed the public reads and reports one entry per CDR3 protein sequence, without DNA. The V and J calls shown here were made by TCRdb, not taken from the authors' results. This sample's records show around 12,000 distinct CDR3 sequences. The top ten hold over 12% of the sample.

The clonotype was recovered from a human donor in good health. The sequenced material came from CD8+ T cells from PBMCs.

The CDR3 here reads CASSPGTQPQHF. This receptor chain uses TRBV28 and TRBJ1-5; the D call of TRBD1 rests on TCRdb alone, since no DNA is present to check it. CDR1 and CDR2 (MDHEN, SYDVKM) derive from the germline V gene. The CDR3 measures 12 amino acids from cysteine to phenylalanine. No DNA sequence is on record. With the portions outside the CDR3 filled from the reference TRBV28 and TRBJ1-5 genes, the complete variable region becomes DVKVTQSSRYLVKRTGEKVFLECVQDMDHENMFWYRQDPGLGLRLIYFSYDVKMKEKGDIPEGYSVSREKKERFSLILESASTNQTSMYLCASSPGTQPQHFGDGTRLSIL.